This T cell receptor beta chain was sequenced in a study of shared clonotypes between healthy human individuals. General study results and limits: Clonotype sharing levels among donors were expected to vary with sequencing depth.

Profiling relied on immunoSEQ multiplex PCR, and the TCRdb table lists in-frame clones only, not all of them. The profile shows hundreds of thousands of clones, less than 98% of them singletons. Trimming cost V 7 bases and J 7 bases, with 13 bases left between them. The CDR3 consists of 12 residues. CDR1 and CDR2 (germline): MDHEN, SYDVKM. This clone was seen only once. What it recognizes is unknown. The rearrangement links TRBV28 to TRBJ1-1; D gene uncertain. Sequencing was done on a sample of naive CD4+ T cells sorted from blood. Specified subset: CD45RA+ positively selected. The receptor was derived from a woman in her twenties or thirties in good health. CDR3 in DNA: TGTGCCAGCACTTTTGGAAGGAGTGAAGCTTTCTTT. Amino acid sequence: CASTFGRSEAFF.